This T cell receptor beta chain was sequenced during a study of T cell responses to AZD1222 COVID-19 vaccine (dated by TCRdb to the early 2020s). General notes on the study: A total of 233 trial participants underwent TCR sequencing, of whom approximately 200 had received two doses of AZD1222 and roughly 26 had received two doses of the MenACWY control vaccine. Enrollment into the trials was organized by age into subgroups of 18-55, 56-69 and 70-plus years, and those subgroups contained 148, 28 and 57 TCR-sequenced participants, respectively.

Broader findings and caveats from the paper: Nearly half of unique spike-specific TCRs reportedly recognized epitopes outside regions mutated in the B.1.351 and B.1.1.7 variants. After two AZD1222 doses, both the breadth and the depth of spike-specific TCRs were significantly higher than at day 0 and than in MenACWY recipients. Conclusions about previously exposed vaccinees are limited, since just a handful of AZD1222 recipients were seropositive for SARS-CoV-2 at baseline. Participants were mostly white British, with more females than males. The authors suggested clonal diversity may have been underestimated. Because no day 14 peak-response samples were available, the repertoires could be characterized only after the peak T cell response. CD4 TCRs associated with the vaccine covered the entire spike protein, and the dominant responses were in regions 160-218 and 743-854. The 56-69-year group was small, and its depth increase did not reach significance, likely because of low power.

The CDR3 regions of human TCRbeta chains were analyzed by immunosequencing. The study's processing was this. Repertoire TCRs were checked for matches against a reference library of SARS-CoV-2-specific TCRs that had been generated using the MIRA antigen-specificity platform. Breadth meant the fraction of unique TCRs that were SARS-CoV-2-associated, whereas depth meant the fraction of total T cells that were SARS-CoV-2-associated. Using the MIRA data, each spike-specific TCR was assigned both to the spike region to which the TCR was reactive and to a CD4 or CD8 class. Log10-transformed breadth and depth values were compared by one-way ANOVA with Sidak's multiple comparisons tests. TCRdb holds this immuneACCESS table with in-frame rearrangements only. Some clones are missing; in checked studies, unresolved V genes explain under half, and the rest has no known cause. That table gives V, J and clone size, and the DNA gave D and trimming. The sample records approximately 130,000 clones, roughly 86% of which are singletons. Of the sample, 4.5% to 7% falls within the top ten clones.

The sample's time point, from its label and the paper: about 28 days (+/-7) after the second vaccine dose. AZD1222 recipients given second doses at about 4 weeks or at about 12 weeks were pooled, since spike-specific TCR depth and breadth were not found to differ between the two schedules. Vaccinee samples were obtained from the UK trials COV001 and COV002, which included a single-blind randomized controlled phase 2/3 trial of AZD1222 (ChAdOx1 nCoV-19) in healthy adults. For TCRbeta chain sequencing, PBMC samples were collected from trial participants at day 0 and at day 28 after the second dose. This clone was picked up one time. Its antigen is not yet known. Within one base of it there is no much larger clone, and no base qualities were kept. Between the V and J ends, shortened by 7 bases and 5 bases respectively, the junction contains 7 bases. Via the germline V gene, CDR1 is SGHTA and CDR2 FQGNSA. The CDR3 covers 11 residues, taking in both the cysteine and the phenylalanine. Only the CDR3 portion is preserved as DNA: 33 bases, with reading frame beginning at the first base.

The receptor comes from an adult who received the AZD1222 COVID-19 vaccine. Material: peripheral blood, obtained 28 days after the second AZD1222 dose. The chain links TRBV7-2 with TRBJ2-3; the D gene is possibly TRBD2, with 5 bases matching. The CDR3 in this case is CASTAGDTQYF. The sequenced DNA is TGTGCCAGCACCGCGGGAGATACGCAGTATTTT.